This T cell receptor beta chain derives from a study of T-cell reconstitution after alpha-beta-depleted transplantation in children. Unique molecular identifiers were built into the TCRbeta library. One entry per CDR3 protein results from TCRdb running MiXCR on the PCR reads. The sample consists of about 500,000 distinct CDR3 sequences, 32% of them appearing once. The origin of this receptor is a human donor who donated a stem cell graft to a child with aplastic anemia. The sequences come from PBMCs from the stem cell graft donor, collected from the stem cell graft.

CDR3 amino acids: CASSGTGVSNQPQHF. The CDR3 DNA is TGTGCCAGTAGTGGGACAGGGGTTAGCAATCAGCCCCAGCATTTT. The chain combines TRBV19 with TRBJ1-5; 10 nucleotides align to TRBD1. Germline V gene sequence: CDR1 LNHDA, CDR2 SQIVND (reference sequence). V lost 5 bases to trimming and J lost 0 bases; unmatched junction nucleotides: 1. The CDR3 extends over 15 amino acids.